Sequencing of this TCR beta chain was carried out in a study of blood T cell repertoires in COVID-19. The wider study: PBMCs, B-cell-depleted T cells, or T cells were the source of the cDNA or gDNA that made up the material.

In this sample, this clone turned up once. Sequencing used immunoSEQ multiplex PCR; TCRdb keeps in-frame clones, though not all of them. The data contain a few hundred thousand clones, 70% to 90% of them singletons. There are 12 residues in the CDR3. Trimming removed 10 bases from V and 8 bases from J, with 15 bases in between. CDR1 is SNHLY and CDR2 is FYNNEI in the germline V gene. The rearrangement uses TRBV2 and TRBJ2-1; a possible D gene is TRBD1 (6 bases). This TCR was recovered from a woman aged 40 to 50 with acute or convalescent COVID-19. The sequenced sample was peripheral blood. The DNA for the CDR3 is TGTGCCACAGAAATCCAGGGGTATGAGCAGTTCTTC. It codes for CATEIQGYEQFF.